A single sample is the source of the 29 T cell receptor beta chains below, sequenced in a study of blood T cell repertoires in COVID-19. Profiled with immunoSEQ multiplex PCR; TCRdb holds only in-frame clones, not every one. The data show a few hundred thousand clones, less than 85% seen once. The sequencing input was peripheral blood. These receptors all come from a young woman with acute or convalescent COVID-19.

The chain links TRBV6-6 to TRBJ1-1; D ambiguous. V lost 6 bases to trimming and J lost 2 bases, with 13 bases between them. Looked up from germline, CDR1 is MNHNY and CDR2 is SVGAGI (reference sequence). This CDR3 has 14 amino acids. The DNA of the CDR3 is TGTGCCAGCAGCCCCTCCGGCGGTAACACTGAAGCTTTCTTT. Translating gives CASSPSGGNTEAFF.

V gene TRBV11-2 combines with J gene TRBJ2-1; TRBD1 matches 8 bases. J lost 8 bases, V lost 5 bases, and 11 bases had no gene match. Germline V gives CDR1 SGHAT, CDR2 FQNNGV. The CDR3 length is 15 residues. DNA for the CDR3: TGTGCCAGCAGCCAGAGGACAGGGCAGTATCATGAGCAGTTCTTC. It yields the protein CASSQRTGQYHEQFF.

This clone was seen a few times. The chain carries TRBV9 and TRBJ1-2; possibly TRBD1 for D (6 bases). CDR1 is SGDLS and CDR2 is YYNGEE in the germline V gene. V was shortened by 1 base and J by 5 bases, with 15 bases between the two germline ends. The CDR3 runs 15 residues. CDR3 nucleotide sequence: TGTGCCAGCAGCGTACACAGGGCCTCGGGGTATGGCTACACCTTC. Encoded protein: CASSVHRASGYGYTF.

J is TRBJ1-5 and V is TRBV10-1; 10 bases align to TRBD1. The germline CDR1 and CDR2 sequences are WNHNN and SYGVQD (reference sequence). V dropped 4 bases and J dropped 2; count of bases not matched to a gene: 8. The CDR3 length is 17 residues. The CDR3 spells CASSVGRQGACNQPQHF. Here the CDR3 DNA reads TGCGCCAGCAGTGTAGGGAGACAGGGGGCATGCAATCAGCCCCAGCATTTT.

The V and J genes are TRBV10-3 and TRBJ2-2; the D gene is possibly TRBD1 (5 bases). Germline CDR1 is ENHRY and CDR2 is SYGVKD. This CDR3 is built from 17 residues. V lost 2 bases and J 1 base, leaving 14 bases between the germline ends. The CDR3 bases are TGTGCCATCAGTGAGGCGCAGGGAAATAGGAACACCGGGGAGCTGTTTTTT. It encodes CAISEAQGNRNTGELFF.

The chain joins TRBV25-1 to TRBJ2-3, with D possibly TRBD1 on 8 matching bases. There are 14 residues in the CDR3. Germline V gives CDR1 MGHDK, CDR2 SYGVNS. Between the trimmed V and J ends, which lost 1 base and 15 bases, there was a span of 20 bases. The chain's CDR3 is CASSEFGSGGGGYF. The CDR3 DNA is TGTGCCAGCAGTGAATTTGGGTCAGGGGGCGGGGGATATTTT. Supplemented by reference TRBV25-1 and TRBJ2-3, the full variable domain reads EADIYQTPRYLVIGTGKKITLECSQTMGHDKMYWYQQDPGMELHLIHYSYGVNSTEKGDLSSESTVSRIRTEHFPLTLESARPSHTSQYLCASSEFGSGGGGYFGPGTRLTVL.

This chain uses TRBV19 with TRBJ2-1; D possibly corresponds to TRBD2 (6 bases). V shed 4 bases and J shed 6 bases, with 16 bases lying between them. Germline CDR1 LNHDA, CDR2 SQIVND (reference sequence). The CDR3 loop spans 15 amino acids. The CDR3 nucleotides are TGTGCCAGTAGTACCGATAGCGGTCTCTTCAATGAGCAGTTCTTC. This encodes CASSTDSGLFNEQFF.

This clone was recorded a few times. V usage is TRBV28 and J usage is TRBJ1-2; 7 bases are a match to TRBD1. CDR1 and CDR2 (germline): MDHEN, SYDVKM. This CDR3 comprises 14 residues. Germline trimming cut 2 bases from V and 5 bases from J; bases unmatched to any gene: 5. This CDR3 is CASSLGPTGYGYTF. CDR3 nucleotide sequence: TGTGCCAGCAGTTTAGGACCGACAGGGTATGGCTACACCTTC.

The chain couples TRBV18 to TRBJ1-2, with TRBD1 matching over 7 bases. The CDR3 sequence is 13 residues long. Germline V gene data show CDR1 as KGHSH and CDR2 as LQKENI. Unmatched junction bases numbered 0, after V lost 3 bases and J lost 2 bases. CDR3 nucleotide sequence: TGTGCCAGCTCACCGGACAGGAACTATGGCTACACCTTC. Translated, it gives CASSPDRNYGYTF.

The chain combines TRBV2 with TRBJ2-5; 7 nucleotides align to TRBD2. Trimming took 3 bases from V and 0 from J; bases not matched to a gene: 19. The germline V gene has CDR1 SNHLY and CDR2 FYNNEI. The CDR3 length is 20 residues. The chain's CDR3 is CASSDPSLGGSDEYQETQYF. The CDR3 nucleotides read TGTGCCAGCAGTGACCCATCCCTGGGCGGGAGCGACGAATACCAAGAGACCCAGTACTTC.

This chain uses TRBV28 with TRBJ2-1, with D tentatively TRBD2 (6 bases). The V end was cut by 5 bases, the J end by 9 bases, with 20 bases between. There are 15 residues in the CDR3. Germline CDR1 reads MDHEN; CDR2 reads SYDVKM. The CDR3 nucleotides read TGTGCCAGCAGTCCCGGCGGGGTCGAGGCGGGTGAGCAGTTCTTC. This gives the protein CASSPGGVEAGEQFF.

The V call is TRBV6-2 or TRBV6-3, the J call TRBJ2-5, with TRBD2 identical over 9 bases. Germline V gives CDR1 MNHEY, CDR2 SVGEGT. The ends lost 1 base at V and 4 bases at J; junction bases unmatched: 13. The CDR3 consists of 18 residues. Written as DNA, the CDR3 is TGTGCCAGCAGTTACTTGAGCGGGAGGCCGGCCTCGGGAGAGACCCAGTACTTC. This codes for CASSYLSGRPASGETQYF.

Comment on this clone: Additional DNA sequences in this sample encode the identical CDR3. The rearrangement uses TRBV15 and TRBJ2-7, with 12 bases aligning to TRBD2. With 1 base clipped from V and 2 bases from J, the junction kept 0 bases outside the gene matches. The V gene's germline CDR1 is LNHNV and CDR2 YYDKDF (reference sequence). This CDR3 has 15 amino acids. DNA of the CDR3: TGTGCCACCAGCAGAGGGACTAGCGGGACCTACGAGCAGTACTTC. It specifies CATSRGTSGTYEQYF.

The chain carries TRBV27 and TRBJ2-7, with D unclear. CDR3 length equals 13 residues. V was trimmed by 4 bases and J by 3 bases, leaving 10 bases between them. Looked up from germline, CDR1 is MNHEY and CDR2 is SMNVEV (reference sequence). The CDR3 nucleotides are TGTGCCAGCAGTTCAGGCGACGGCTACGAGCAGTACTTC. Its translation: CASSSGDGYEQYF.

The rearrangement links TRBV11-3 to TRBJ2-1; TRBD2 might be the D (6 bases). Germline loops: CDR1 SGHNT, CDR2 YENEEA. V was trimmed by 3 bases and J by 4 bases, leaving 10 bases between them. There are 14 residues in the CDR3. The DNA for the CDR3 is TGTGCCAGCAGCTTCGGCGGGGATTACAATGAGCAGTTCTTC. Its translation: CASSFGGDYNEQFF.

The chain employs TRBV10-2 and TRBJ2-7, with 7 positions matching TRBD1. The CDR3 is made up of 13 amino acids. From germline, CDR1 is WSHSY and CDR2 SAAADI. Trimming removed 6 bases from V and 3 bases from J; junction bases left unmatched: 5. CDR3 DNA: TGCGCCAGCAGGAGGGGACAGTTCTACGAGCAGTACTTC. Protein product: CASRRGQFYEQYF.

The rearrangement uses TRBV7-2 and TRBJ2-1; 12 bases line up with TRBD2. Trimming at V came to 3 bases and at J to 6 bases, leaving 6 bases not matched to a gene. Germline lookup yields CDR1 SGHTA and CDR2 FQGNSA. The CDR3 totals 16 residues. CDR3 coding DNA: TGTGCCAGCAGCTTCCCGTCTAGCGGGAGGGCCAATGAGCAGTTCTTC. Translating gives CASSFPSSGRANEQFF.

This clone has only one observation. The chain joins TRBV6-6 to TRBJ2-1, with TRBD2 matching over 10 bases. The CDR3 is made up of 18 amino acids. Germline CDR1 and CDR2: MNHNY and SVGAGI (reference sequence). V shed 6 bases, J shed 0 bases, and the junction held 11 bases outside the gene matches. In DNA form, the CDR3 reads TGTGCCAGCAGCCGACCTACTAGCGGGGATAGCTCCTACAATGAGCAGTTCTTC. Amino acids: CASSRPTSGDSSYNEQFF.

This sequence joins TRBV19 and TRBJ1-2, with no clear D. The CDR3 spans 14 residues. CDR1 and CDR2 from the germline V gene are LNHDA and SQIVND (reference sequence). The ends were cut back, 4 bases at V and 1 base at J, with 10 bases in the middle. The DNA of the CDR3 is TGTGCCAGTAGTACGGGGAGAGGTAACTATGGCTACACCTTC. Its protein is CASSTGRGNYGYTF.

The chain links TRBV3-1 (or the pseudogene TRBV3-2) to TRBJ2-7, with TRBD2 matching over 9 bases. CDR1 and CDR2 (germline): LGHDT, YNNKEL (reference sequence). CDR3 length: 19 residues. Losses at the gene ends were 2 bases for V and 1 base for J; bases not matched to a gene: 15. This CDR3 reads CASSQLLGSGRKESYEQYF. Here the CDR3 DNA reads TGTGCCAGCAGCCAACTGTTGGGTAGCGGGAGAAAAGAGTCCTACGAGCAGTACTTC.

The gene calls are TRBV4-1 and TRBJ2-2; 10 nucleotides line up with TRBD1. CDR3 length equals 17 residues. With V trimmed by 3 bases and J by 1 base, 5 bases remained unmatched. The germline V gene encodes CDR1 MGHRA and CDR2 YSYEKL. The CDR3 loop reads CASSQTRDRGNTGELFF. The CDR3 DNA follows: TGCGCCAGCAGCCAGACCCGGGACAGGGGGAACACCGGGGAGCTGTTTTTT.

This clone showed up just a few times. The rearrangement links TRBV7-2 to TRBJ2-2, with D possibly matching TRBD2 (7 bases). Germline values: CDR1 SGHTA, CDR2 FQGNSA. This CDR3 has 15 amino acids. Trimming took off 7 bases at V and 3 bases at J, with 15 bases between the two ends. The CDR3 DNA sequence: TGTGCCAGCAAGGGGGGGCAGGAATACACCGGGGAGCTGTTTTTT. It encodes CASKGGQEYTGELFF.

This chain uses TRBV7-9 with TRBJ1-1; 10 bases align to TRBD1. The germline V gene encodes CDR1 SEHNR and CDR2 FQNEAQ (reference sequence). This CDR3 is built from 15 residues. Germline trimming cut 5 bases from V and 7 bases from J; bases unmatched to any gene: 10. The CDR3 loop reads CASSHEGQGSLEAFF. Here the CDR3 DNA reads TGTGCCAGCAGCCATGAGGGACAGGGGTCACTTGAAGCTTTCTTT.

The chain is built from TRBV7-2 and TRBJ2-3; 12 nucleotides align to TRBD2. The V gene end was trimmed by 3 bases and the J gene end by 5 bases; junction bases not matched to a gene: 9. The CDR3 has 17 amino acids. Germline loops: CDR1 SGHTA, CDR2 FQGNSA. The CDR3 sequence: CASSLSLAGGRKDTQYF. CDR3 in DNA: TGTGCCAGCAGCTTGTCTCTAGCGGGAGGGCGGAAAGATACGCAGTATTTT.

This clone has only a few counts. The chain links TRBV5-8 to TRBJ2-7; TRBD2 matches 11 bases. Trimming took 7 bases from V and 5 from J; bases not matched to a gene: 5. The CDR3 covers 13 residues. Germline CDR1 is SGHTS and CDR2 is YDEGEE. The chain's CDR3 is CASWTSGSNEQYF. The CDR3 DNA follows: TGTGCCAGCTGGACTAGCGGGTCTAACGAGCAGTACTTC.

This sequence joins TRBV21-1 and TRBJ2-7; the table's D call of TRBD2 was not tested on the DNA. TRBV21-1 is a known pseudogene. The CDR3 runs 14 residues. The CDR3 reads CASSKSALTNEQYF. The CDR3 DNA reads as TGTGCCAGCAGCAAGTCTGCCCTAACCAACGAGCAGTACTTC.

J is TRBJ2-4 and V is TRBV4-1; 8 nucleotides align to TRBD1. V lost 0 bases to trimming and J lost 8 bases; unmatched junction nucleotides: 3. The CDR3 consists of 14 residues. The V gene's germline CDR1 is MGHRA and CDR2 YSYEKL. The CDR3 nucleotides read TGCGCCAGCAGCCAAGAACAGGGGGTATACATTCAGTACTTC. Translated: CASSQEQGVYIQYF.

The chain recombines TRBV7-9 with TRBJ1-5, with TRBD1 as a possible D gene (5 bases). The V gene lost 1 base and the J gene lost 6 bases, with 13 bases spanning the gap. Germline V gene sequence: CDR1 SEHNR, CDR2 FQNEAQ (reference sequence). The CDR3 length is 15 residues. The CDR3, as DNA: TGTGCCAGCAGCTTAGATCTGGGGCCGGGTCAGCCCCAGCATTTT. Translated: CASSLDLGPGQPQHF. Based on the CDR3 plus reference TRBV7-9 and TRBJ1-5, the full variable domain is DTGVSQNPRHKITKRGQNVTFRCDPISEHNRLYWYRQTLGQGPEFLTYFQNEAQLEKSRLLSDRFSAERPKGSFSTLEIQRTEQGDSAMYLCASSLDLGPGQPQHFGDGTRLSIL.

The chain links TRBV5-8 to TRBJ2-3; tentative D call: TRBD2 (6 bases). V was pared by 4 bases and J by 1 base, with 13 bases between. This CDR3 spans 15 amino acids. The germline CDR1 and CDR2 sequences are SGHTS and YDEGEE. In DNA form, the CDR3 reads TGTGCCAGCAGCGCTTTGGGACTCGGCACAGATACGCAGTATTTT. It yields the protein CASSALGLGTDTQYF.